This TCR beta chain was sequenced for a study of identical twins. One entry per CDR3 protein, called by TCRdb with MiXCR from the 5' RACE reads. The sample holds 400,000 to 550,000 distinct CDR3 sequences, roughly 24% seen once. The germline V gene encodes CDR1 SGHRS and CDR2 YFSETQ. The CDR3 is 15 residues long. The J segment lost 0 bases and the V segment lost 5 bases, leaving 3 bases of the junction unmatched. This sample was shared with a second study, whose subject was T cells expressing NK-cell markers.

The sequence was collected from a woman aged 18-29 years in good health. The sample was CD4+ T cells sorted from blood. The genes are TRBV5-1 and TRBJ2-2; TRBD2 matches at 8 bases. The CDR3 DNA reads TGCGCCAGCAGAGCGGGAGCTTCGAACACCGGGGAGCTGTTTTTT. Translated: CASRAGASNTGELFF. The complete variable domain, with remaining parts taken from reference TRBV5-1 and TRBJ2-2, reads KAGVTQTPRYLIKTRGQQVTLSCSPISGHRSVSWYQQTPGQGLQFLFEYFSETQRNKGNFPGRFSGRQFSNSRSEMNVSTLELGDSALYLCASRAGASNTGELFFGEGSRLTVL.